This TCR beta chain was sequenced in a study of Graves' ophthalmopathy and Graves' hyperthyroidism. TCR beta CDR3 regions were amplified from RNA transcripts. HTBI primers primed a first-round RT-PCR, and a second-round multiplex PCR followed. TCRdb recomputed calls from the multiplex PCR reads with MiXCR, one row per CDR3 protein. The sample gives under 800,000 distinct CDR3 sequences, around a fifth of which show up once; more than 5.5% is in the top ten. This clonotype was seen only a few times. The origin of this receptor is a woman under 30 with stable Graves' hyperthyroidism. Some clones in this sample may be carry-over from other donors' samples. Input material: peripheral blood.

The CDR3 coding sequence is TGCAGTGCTAGTCCAGGGGCTGAGACCCAGTACTTC. This gives the protein CSASPGAETQYF. The chain recombines TRBV20-1 with TRBJ2-5; TRBD1 might be the D (6 bases). Germline CDR1 reads DFQATT; CDR2 reads SNEGSKA (reference sequence). The ends were cut back, 3 bases at V and 5 bases at J, with 10 bases in the middle. The CDR3 spans 12 residues.